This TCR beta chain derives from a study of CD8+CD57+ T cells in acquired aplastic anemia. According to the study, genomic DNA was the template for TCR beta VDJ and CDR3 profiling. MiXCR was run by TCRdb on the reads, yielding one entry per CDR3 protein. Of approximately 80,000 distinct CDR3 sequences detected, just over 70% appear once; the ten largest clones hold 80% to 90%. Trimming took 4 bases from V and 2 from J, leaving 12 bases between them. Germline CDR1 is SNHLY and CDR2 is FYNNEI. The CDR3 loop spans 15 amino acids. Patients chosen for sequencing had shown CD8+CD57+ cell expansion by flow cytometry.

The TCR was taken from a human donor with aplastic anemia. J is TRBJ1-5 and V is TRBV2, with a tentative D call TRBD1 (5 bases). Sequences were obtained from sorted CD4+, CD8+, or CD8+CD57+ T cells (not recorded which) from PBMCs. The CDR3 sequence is CASSVSGDRNQPQHF. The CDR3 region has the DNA TGTGCCAGCAGTGTATCGGGGGATCGCAATCAGCCCCAGCATTTT.